This TCR beta chain was captured in a study of blood T cell repertoires in COVID-19. Turning to the study itself: Specimens from acute and convalescent COVID-19 originated in the United States, Italy and Spain. T cells, B-cell-depleted T cells, or PBMCs supplied cDNA or gDNA.

The CDR3 runs to 12 residues. V shed 2 bases and J shed 4 bases, with 6 bases lying between them. Germline V gene data show CDR1 as MDHEN and CDR2 as SYDVKM. The authors' processing: From reference gene primer amplification, estimates of nucleated cell counts were derived. Libraries were prepared by immunoSEQ multiplex PCR; TCRdb keeps only in-frame clonotypes and omits some of them. V and J calls and clone size follow that table, whereas D and trimming were derived from the DNA. In the table there are 200,000 or so clones, about 82% of which are singletons. Sample: peripheral blood. The sequence was obtained from a woman in her thirties with acute or convalescent COVID-19. The chain uses TRBV28 and TRBJ2-7; D might be TRBD1 (5 bases). CDR3 region: CASSLGAYEQYF. CDR3 sequence (DNA): TGTGCCAGCAGTTTAGGGGCGTACGAGCAGTACTTC.